The source of this T cell receptor beta chain is a study of blood T cell repertoires in COVID-19. The CDR3 consists of 13 residues. Germline-derived CDR1 and CDR2 are PRHDT and FYEKMQ (reference sequence). The V end lost 3 bases, the J end lost 5 bases, and 10 bases lay between the germline ends. Sequencing used immunoSEQ multiplex PCR; TCRdb keeps in-frame clones, though not all of them. The data hold approximately 350,000 clones, with roughly four fifths observed a single time. Individuals drawn from under 30 US areas were about 18 to 100 years old. Self-reported history from a screening survey and questionnaire set each donor's cohort. Cohort 3 donors counted as recovered after two negative PCRs, clearance, or resolved symptoms.

The origin of this receptor is a woman aged 45-65 years who had recovered from COVID-19. Sample: PBMCs or T cells enriched from blood (not recorded which). V gene TRBV13 combines with J gene TRBJ1-2; a weak D match, TRBD1 (5 bases). The CDR3 DNA reads as TGTGCCAGCAGCTTCGACAGACAGTATGGCTACACCTTC. Translation gives CASSFDRQYGYTF. Full variable domain (missing parts from reference TRBV13 and TRBJ1-2): AAGVIQSPRHLIKEKRETATLKCYPIPRHDTVYWYQQGPGQDPQFLISFYEKMQSDKGSIPDRFSAQQFSDYHSELNMSSLELGDSALYFCASSFDRQYGYTFGSGTRLTVV.